Listed here are 30 T cell receptor beta chains from one sample, sequenced in a study of CD8+ T cells in alopecia areata. Noted time point: mouse skin 6 weeks after grafting, around onset of hair loss. As the sequencing template, cDNA was produced by extracting RNA and reverse transcribing it. Produced via immunoSEQ multiplex PCR; TCRdb's table is partial and in-frame only. The sample has some 6,000 clones, none seen only once. The sequencing here drew on skin, taken at week 6. These receptors all stem from a C3H/HeJ mouse with alopecia areata. For this mouse line, the MHC haplotype is H2-k.

This clone was picked up many times. Mouse gene names apply. The sequence runs out 4 residues before the end of the CDR3; the remainder is reconstructed from the germline J gene. The chain has TRBV5 and TRBJ2-3; 10 bases are a match to TRBD2. J lost 3 bases, V lost 3 bases, and 3 bases had no gene match. This CDR3 has 15 amino acids. The germline CDR1 and CDR2 sequences are LGHNA and YNLKQL (reference sequence). CDR3 DNA, as far as it was read: TGTGCCAGCAGCCAGTTCTGGGGGGGCGCAGAA. Its translation is CASSQFWGGAE. In full, the CDR3 is CASSQFWGGAETLYF.

This clone was recorded many times. Germline and genes: mouse. The CDR3 is cut off 4 residues early in the read; its end comes from the germline J gene. V is TRBV29 and J is TRBJ2-5, with 9 bases identical to TRBD1. CDR1 MSHET and CDR2 SYDVDS come from the germline V gene. The CDR3 is 14 residues long. The DNA read from the CDR3 is TGTGCTAGCAGCCGGACAGGGGAATGGGAC. This encodes CASSRTGEWD. The whole CDR3 is CASSRTGEWDTQYF. The variable domain in full, with the rest retrieved from reference TRBV29 and TRBJ2-5, is DMKVTQMPRYLIKRMGENVLLECGQDMSHETMYWYRQDPGLGLQLIYISYDVDSNSEGDIPKGYRVSRKKREHFSLILDSAKTNQTSVYFCASSRTGEWDTQYFGPGTRLLVL.

On this clone itself: The gene symbols are mouse symbols. The sequence runs out 4 residues before the end of the CDR3; the remainder is reconstructed from the germline J gene. The rearrangement links TRBV13-3 to TRBJ2-3; TRBD2 matches at 7 bases. CDR3 length: 16 residues. V was clipped by 5 bases and J by 0 bases; unmatched bases: 9. Germline loops: CDR1 NNHDY, CDR2 SYVADS. CDR3 bases read: TGTGCCAGCAGCCCCACTGGGGTCCTTAGTGCAGAA. This gives the protein CASSPTGVLSAE. The complete CDR3 reads CASSPTGVLSAETLYF.

This clone came up many times. Gene and germline names: mouse. The read is 4 residues too short to cover the CDR3 end, so that end is filled in from the germline J gene. This chain joins TRBV19 and TRBJ2-7, with 8 positions matching TRBD2. The germline gives CDR1 FNHDT, CDR2 SITEND (reference sequence). This CDR3 comprises 13 residues. CDR3 DNA, as far as it was read: TGTGCCAGCAGTTTCTCTGGGGGGTAT. It yields the protein CASSFSGGY. The whole CDR3 sequence is CASSFSGGYEQYF.

The table lists this clone with many counts. Mouse names are used for the genes. The read is 4 residues too short to cover the CDR3 end, so that end is filled in from the germline J gene. The rearrangement joins TRBV19 to TRBJ2-3, with D perhaps TRBD1 (5 bases). Trimming removed 2 bases at V and 0 bases at J, with 7 bases between. This CDR3 is 14 amino acids long. In germline, CDR1 is FNHDT, CDR2 SITEND (reference sequence). The sequenced part of the CDR3 DNA is TGTGCCAGCAGTATCAGGGTTAGTGCAGAA. Its translation is CASSIRVSAE. The CDR3 reads in full as CASSIRVSAETLYF.

This clone was counted between two and nine times. Genes and germline come from the mouse. The read finishes 4 residues shy of the CDR3 end, and the germline J gene is used to complete it. The chain recombines TRBV31 with TRBJ2-7, with TRBD2 identical over 10 bases. Unmatched junction bases numbered 0, after V lost 2 bases and J lost 2 bases. Germline assignment: CDR1 GKSSPN and CDR2 SITVG. The CDR3 covers 13 residues. The CDR3 loop reads CAWSTGGAYEQYF. CDR3 bases read: TGTGCCTGGAGTACTGGGGGGGCCTAT.

In the case of this clone: These gene names are mouse names. The read is 4 residues too short to cover the CDR3 end, so that end is filled in from the germline J gene. V gene TRBV31 combines with J gene TRBJ2-7; 8 bases match TRBD2. This CDR3 is built from 13 residues. CDR1 GKSSPN and CDR2 SITVG come from the germline V gene. The V gene end was trimmed by 3 bases and the J gene end by 3 bases; junction bases not matched to a gene: 4. CDR3 region: CAWSPDWGYEQYF. The sequenced part of the CDR3 DNA is TGTGCCTGGAGCCCCGACTGGGGCTAT.

A note on this clone: Gene and germline names: mouse. The read ends 4 residues early relative to the CDR3; the germline J gene fills the gap. The V and J genes are TRBV13-2 and TRBJ2-7, with 8 bases that match TRBD2. CDR3 length: 14 residues. The trim removed 2 bases at V and 1 base at J, leaving 2 bases unmatched. CDR1 and CDR2 from the germline V gene are NNHNN and SYGAGS (reference sequence). The sequenced part of the CDR3 DNA is TGTGCCAGCGGTGAGTCTGGGGGGTCCTAT. Protein: CASGESGGSY. From start to end, the CDR3 is CASGESGGSYEQYF.

This clone has only a few counts. Genes and germline come from the mouse. The read terminates 3 residues ahead of where the CDR3 ends, so the germline J gene completes it. The gene calls are TRBV5 and TRBJ1-6; D perhaps matches TRBD1 (6 bases). TRBJ1-6 is known as an ORF, though its function is uncertain. Trimming left V 2 bases short and J 5 bases short, with 10 bases between. There are 15 residues in the CDR3. Germline V gene sequence: CDR1 LGHNA, CDR2 YNLKQL (reference sequence). The DNA read from the CDR3 is TGTGCCAGCAGCCAATTAGGACAGAATAATTCGCCC. This codes for CASSQLGQNNSP. In full, the CDR3 reads CASSQLGQNNSPLYF.

This clone was observed a handful of times. Germline and genes: mouse. Read coverage stops 4 residues before the CDR3 terminus; the germline J gene supplies the remainder. The V call is TRBV13-2, the J call TRBJ2-7, with a tentative D call TRBD1 (5 bases). Per the germline V gene, CDR1 is NNHNN and CDR2 is SYGAGS (reference sequence). CDR3 length: 13 amino acids. The CDR3 bases that were read are TGTGCCAGCGGTGATGCGGCAGGGTAT. Encoded protein: CASGDAAGY. The entire CDR3 protein reads CASGDAAGYEQYF.

This clone was observed at least ten times. The listed genes are named as in mouse. The read finishes 4 residues shy of the CDR3 end, and the germline J gene is used to complete it. The chain joins TRBV17 to TRBJ2-7; TRBD1 matches 9 bases. The CDR3 runs to 13 residues. CDR1 and CDR2 (germline): MNHDT, YYDKIL. CDR3 amino acids: CASSIDRGYEQYF. The CDR3 bases that were read are TGTGCTAGCAGTATTGACAGGGGGTAT.

This clone has at least ten counts. Gene labels here are mouse ones. The CDR3 goes on 4 residues after the read ends, and that part is filled in from the germline J gene. V gene TRBV17 combines with J gene TRBJ2-3, with a weak D call TRBD1 (5 bases). Germline lookup yields CDR1 MNHDT and CDR2 YYDKIL. The V end was cut by 1 base, the J end by 0 bases, with 8 bases between. This CDR3 has 15 residues. The covered CDR3 bases are TGTGCTAGCAGTAGAGGGACAACTAGTGCAGAA. Encoded protein: CASSRGTTSAE. The entire CDR3 is CASSRGTTSAETLYF.

This clone has just a few counts. Gene names and germline refer to mouse. The read terminates 4 residues before the CDR3 end, so the remaining end is supplied by the germline J gene. The chain employs TRBV19 and TRBJ2-1; TRBD2 matches 8 bases. V gave up 4 bases and J gave up 3 bases; unmatched junction bases: 3. The CDR3 length is 14 residues. From germline, CDR1 is FNHDT and CDR2 SITEND (reference sequence). CDR3 sequence reads: CASSPGGSYAEQFF. The part of the CDR3 DNA that was read is TGTGCCAGCAGTCCTGGGGGGAGCTATGCT.

As regards this clone: Any gene name here is a mouse gene name. Read sequence stops 4 residues before the CDR3 end, and the germline J gene provides the missing end. The rearrangement links TRBV13-2 to TRBJ1-1; D might be TRBD1 (6 bases). Germline V CDR1 and CDR2: NNHNN, SYGAGS (reference sequence). This CDR3 region has 12 residues. CDR3: CASGDRGREVFF. The CDR3 bases that were read are TGTGCCAGCGGTGATAGGGGGAGA.

For this clone: The gene names here belong to mouse. With the read ending 4 residues before the CDR3 end, the germline J gene is used to fill in that end. The chain recombines TRBV5 with TRBJ2-7; D is possibly TRBD1 (7 bases). CDR3 length equals 14 residues. Germline values: CDR1 LGHNA, CDR2 YNLKQL (reference sequence). The CDR3 loop reads CASSQERRGDEQYF. Partial CDR3 DNA: TGTGCCAGCAGCCAAGAGCGCAGGGGGGAT.

This clone was counted at least ten times. The listed genes are named as in mouse. The read finishes 4 residues shy of the CDR3 end, and the germline J gene is used to complete it. The gene calls are TRBV1 and TRBJ1-1, with a weak D call TRBD1 (5 bases). Germline V gives CDR1 NSQYPW, CDR2 LRSPGD (reference sequence). The CDR3 consists of 14 residues. V lost 1 base and J 4 bases, leaving 10 bases between the germline ends. The CDR3 DNA, read in part, is TGCACCTGCAGTGCAGGAGGGGAGGGCACA. The encoded protein is CTCSAGGEGT. The CDR3 as a whole reads CTCSAGGEGTEVFF.

Only a few counts were recorded for this clone. Mouse gene names and germline throughout. CDR3 sequence reads: CASSPTGGQDTQYF. The DNA read from the CDR3 is TGTGCCAGCAGTCCGACTGGGGGGCAAGAC. The J gene is TRBJ2-5, the V gene TRBV13-3; 10 bases match TRBD2. The read comes to an end 4 residues before the CDR3 does, leaving the germline J gene to fill in the end. The CDR3 is 14 residues long. CDR1 and CDR2 from the germline V gene are NNHDY and SYVADS. V shed 4 bases and J 3 bases; nucleotides not matched to a gene: 2.

The sample holds many counts of this clone. Germline and genes here are mouse. The read falls 4 residues short of the CDR3 end, and the missing part is taken from the germline J gene. The chain is built from TRBV13-2 and TRBJ2-1; 11 positions agree with TRBD2. Germline-derived CDR1 and CDR2 are NNHNN and SYGAGS (reference sequence). Losses at the gene ends were 4 bases for V and 3 bases for J; bases not matched to a gene: 3. The CDR3 extends over 15 amino acids. The sequenced part of the CDR3 DNA is TGTGCCAGCGGTCCCGGACTGGGGGGCTATGCT. Its protein product is CASGPGLGGYA. The CDR3 in full is CASGPGLGGYAEQFF.

Worth noting for this clone: Mouse gene names and germline throughout. This CDR3 is CAWSLQGNYAEQFF. CDR3 DNA, as far as it was read: TGTGCCTGGAGTCTACAGGGTAACTATGCT. The chain links TRBV31 to TRBJ2-1, with D perhaps matching TRBD1 (6 bases). Read sequence stops 4 residues before the CDR3 end, and the germline J gene provides the missing end. The V and J ends lost 0 bases and 0 bases respectively, with 6 bases between them. Germline V CDR1 and CDR2: GKSSPN, SITVG. This CDR3 comprises 14 residues. The complete variable domain, with remaining parts taken from reference TRBV31 and TRBJ2-1, reads AQTIHQWPVAEIKAVGSPLSLGCTIKGKSSPNLYWYWQATGGTLQQLFYSITVGQVESVVQLNLSASRPKDDQFILSTEKLLLSHSGFYLCAWSLQGNYAEQFFGPGTRLTVL.

Worth noting for this clone: The germline and genes are mouse ones. The read is 4 residues too short to cover the CDR3 end, so that end is filled in from the germline J gene. The chain has TRBV19 and TRBJ2-7, with a weak D call TRBD2 (6 bases). Trimming removed 2 bases from V and 1 base from J, with 10 bases in between. Germline V gives CDR1 FNHDT, CDR2 SITEND (reference sequence). The CDR3 has 14 residues. This chain's CDR3 is CASSMGLGSYEQYF. CDR3 bases read: TGTGCCAGCAGTATGGGTCTGGGGTCCTAT.

Only a few counts were recorded for this clone. Mouse germline and gene names are used. The read halts 4 residues ahead of the CDR3 end, with the missing end drawn from the germline J gene. V and J are TRBV13-3 and TRBJ2-5, with TRBD2 identical over 10 bases. CDR1 NNHDY and CDR2 SYVADS come from the germline V gene. The CDR3 runs to 15 residues. Trimming at V came to 4 bases and at J to 3 bases, leaving 5 bases not matched to a gene. CDR3 bases read: TGTGCCAGCAGTCAAAGGACTGGGGGTCAAGAC. This sequence encodes CASSQRTGGQD. The CDR3 reads in full as CASSQRTGGQDTQYF.

In this sample, this clone turned up many times. The listed genes are named as in mouse. Read coverage stops 4 residues before the CDR3 terminus; the germline J gene supplies the remainder. The genes are TRBV1 and TRBJ2-1, with 7 bases identical to TRBD2. V was clipped by 4 bases and J by 3 bases; unmatched bases: 0. CDR3 length: 13 amino acids. Germline V gives CDR1 NSQYPW, CDR2 LRSPGD (reference sequence). Partial CDR3 DNA: TGCACCTGCAGTGACTGGGGCTATGCT. It is translated as CTCSDWGYA. The whole CDR3 is CTCSDWGYAEQFF.

This clone was seen repeatedly, ten times or more. All gene names here are mouse names. The read gets to within 4 residues of the CDR3 end, and the germline J gene fills in the rest. The chain links TRBV17 to TRBJ2-7; the match to TRBD2 covers 9 bases. This CDR3 spans 13 amino acids. Germline V gene sequence: CDR1 MNHDT, CDR2 YYDKIL. CDR3 DNA (partial): TGTGCTAGCAGAGGGACTGGGCCATAT. It yields the protein CASRGTGPY. The CDR3 in full is CASRGTGPYEQYF.

On this clone itself: Genes here carry mouse names. The read falls 4 residues short of the CDR3 end, and the missing part is taken from the germline J gene. The V call is TRBV19, the J call TRBJ1-2; perhaps TRBD1 as D (5 bases). V was cut by 3 bases and J by 0 bases, with 9 bases left in between. The CDR3 is 14 amino acids. Germline V CDR1 and CDR2: FNHDT, SITEND (reference sequence). The sequenced CDR3 bases are TGTGCCAGCAGTACGGACATTGCAAACTCC. Translated, it gives CASSTDIANS. The full-length CDR3 reads as CASSTDIANSDYTF.

Comments on this clone: Gene names and germline match the mouse. Read sequence stops 4 residues before the CDR3 end, and the germline J gene provides the missing end. This chain uses TRBV31 with TRBJ2-3; TRBD2 aligns across 7 bases. Trimming took 0 bases from V and 2 from J; bases not matched to a gene: 8. CDR3 length: 16 residues. From germline, CDR1 is GKSSPN and CDR2 SITVG. The CDR3 sequence: CAWSLGGGSYAETLYF. The CDR3 DNA, read in part, is TGTGCCTGGAGTCTAGGTGGGGGGTCCTATGCAGAA.

This clone is medium-sized by share. The germline and genes are mouse ones. The read terminates 4 residues before the CDR3 end, so the remaining end is supplied by the germline J gene. The chain employs TRBV16 and TRBJ2-3; D is possibly TRBD2 (7 bases). CDR3 length: 15 amino acids. V was cut by 3 bases and J by 1 base, with 11 bases left in between. CDR1 SGHSA and CDR2 FRNQAP come from the germline V gene. The CDR3 sequence: CASSFWGPRAETLYF. CDR3 DNA (partial): TGTGCAAGCAGCTTCTGGGGGCCGCGTGCAGAA.

This clone has only a few counts. The genes are named according to mouse. The read falls 4 residues short of the CDR3 end, and the missing part is taken from the germline J gene. The rearrangement uses TRBV13-3 and TRBJ2-1; D uncertain. V was cut by 0 bases and J by 0 bases, with 7 bases left in between. This CDR3 comprises 15 residues. Germline assignment: CDR1 NNHDY and CDR2 SYVADS. Partial CDR3 DNA: TGTGCCAGCAGTGATGAGGGTTATAACTATGCT. This encodes CASSDEGYNYA. The CDR3 in its entirety is CASSDEGYNYAEQFF.

This clone was observed many times. This may be a read error, as it is one base from a much larger clone. These gene names are mouse names. Read sequence stops 4 residues before the CDR3 end, and the germline J gene provides the missing end. This chain uses TRBV19 with TRBJ1-2; 7 positions agree with TRBD1. CDR3 length: 14 residues. J was trimmed by 0 bases and V by 6 bases; bases with no gene match: 5. The germline CDR1 and CDR2 sequences are FNHDT and SITEND (reference sequence). The sequenced part of the CDR3 DNA is TGTGCCAGCACCCGGGACAGTGCAAACTCC. Residues: CASTRDSANS. The full CDR3 protein reads CASTRDSANSDYTF.

This clone was observed many times. Mouse gene names apply. The read finishes 4 residues shy of the CDR3 end, and the germline J gene is used to complete it. The chain links TRBV13-1 to TRBJ2-1; 12 nucleotides line up with TRBD2. The CDR3 covers 16 residues. Germline CDR1 NSHNY, CDR2 SYGAGN. V dropped 3 bases and J dropped 0; count of bases not matched to a gene: 1. CDR3 DNA (partial): TGTGCCAGCAGTGGGGACTGGGGGGATAACTATGCT. Translated, it gives CASSGDWGDNYA. The entire CDR3 is CASSGDWGDNYAEQFF.

Notes on this clone: Genes and germline come from the mouse. CDR3 DNA, as far as it was read: TGTGCCAGCAGAAGACTGGGGGCCTAT. It is translated as CASRRLGAY. The whole CDR3 protein is CASRRLGAYEQYF. The J gene is TRBJ2-7, the V gene TRBV13-1, with 9 positions matching TRBD2. The read ends 4 residues shy of where the CDR3 ends; the end is completed using the germline J gene. The J segment lost 2 bases and the V segment lost 5 bases, leaving 2 bases of the junction unmatched. In germline, CDR1 is NSHNY, CDR2 SYGAGN. There are 13 residues in the CDR3.